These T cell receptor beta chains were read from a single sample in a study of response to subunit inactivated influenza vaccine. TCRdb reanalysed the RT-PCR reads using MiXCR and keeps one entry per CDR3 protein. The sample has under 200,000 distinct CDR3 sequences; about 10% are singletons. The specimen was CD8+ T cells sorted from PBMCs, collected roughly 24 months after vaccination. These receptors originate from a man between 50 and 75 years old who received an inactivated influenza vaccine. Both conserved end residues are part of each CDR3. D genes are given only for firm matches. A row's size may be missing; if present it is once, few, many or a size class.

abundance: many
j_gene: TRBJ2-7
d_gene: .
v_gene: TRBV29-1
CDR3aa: CSVVGGLGSYEQYF
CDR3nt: TGCAGCGTTGTCGGCGGGCTAGGCTCCTACGAGCAGTACTTC

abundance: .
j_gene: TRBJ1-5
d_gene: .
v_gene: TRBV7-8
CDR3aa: CASSLGTTRTDTQHF
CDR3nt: TGTGCCAGCAGCTTAGGAACTACCCGCACAGATACGCAGCATTTT

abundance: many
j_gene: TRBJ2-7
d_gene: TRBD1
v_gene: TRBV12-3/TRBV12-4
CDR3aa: CASSHGTGYYEQYF
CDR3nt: TGTGCCAGCAGTCACGGGACAGGGTACTACGAGCAGTACTTC

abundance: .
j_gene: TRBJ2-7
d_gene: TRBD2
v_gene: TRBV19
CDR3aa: CASSIRGLAGHYEQYF
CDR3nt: TGTGCCAGTAGTATACGAGGACTAGCGGGGCACTACGAGCAGTACTTC

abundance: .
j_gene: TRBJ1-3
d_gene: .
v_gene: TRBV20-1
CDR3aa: CSASSTGNTIYF
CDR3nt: TGCAGTGCTAGCAGTACTGGAAACACCATATATTTT

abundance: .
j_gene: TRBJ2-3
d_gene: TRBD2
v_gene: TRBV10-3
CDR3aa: CAISVLLAGTDTQYF
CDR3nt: TGTGCCATCAGTGTCTTGCTAGCGGGGACAGATACGCAGTATTTT

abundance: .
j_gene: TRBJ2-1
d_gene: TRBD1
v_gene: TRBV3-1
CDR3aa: CACSQELDRYSYNEQFF
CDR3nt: TGTGCCTGCAGCCAAGAACTGGACAGGTATTCCTACAATGAGCAGTTCTTC

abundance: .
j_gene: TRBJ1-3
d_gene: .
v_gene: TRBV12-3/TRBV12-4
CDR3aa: CASSSGNGNTIYF
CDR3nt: TGTGCCAGCAGTTCAGGGAATGGAAACACCATATATTTT

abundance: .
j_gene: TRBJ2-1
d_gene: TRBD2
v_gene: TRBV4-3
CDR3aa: CASSLGLDYNEQFF
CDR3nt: TGCGCCAGCAGCCTCGGACTAGACTACAATGAGCAGTTCTTC

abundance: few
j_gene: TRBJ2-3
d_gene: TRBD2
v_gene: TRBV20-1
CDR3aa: CSARDYSGAFGTQYF
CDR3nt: TGCAGTGCTAGAGATTACAGCGGGGCATTCGGAACGCAGTATTTT

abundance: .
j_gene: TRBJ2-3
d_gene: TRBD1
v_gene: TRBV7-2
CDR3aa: CASSLGQGVAYF
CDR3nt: TGTGCCAGCAGCTTAGGACAGGGAGTAGCGTATTTT

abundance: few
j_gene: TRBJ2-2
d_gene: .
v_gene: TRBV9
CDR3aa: CASSVGFGELFF
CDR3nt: TGTGCCAGCAGCGTAGGGTTCGGGGAGCTGTTTTTT

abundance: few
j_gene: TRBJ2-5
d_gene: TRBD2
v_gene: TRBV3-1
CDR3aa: CASSMGLAIQETQYF
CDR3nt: TGTGCCAGCAGCATGGGACTAGCGATTCAAGAGACCCAGTACTTC

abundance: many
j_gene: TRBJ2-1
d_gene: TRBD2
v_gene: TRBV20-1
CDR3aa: CSARDLAGVGDEQFF
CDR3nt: TGCAGTGCTAGAGATCTAGCGGGGGTGGGCGATGAGCAGTTCTTC

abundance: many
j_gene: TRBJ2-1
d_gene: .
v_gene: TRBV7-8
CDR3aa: CASSLAGGRNNEQFF
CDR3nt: TGTGCCAGCAGCTTAGCTGGGGGCCGGAACAATGAGCAGTTCTTC

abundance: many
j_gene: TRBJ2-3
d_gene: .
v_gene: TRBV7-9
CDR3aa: CASSARTDTQYF
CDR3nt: TGTGCCAGCAGCGCCCGCACAGATACGCAGTATTTT

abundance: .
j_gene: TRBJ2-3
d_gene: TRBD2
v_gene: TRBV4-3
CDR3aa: CASSQALAGTTYTDTQYF
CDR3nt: TGCGCCAGCAGCCAAGCTCTAGCGGGAACAACCTACACAGATACGCAGTATTTT